The next 17 T cell receptor beta chains were all read from a single sample in a study of T cell responses to AZD1222 COVID-19 vaccine. Assay: immunoSEQ multiplex PCR; the TCRdb copy retains only in-frame clones and omits some. The profile shows under 200,000 clones, 87% of them singletons. The sequencing here drew on peripheral blood, taken on day 0 of MenACWY control vaccination. The receptors were gathered from an adult in good health.

This chain uses TRBV2 with TRBJ2-2; D remains ambiguous. The CDR3 sequence is 14 residues long. Germline CDR1 reads SNHLY; CDR2 reads FYNNEI. V shed 0 bases and J shed 6 bases, with 8 bases lying between them. The CDR3 sequence is CASSEALRSGELFF. The CDR3 DNA sequence: TGTGCCAGCAGTGAAGCGCTGAGGTCCGGGGAGCTGTTTTTT.

The CDR3 spells CASQGMNTEAFF. The CDR3 DNA follows: TGTGCCAGCCAGGGGATGAACACTGAAGCTTTCTTT. This chain connects TRBV28 to TRBJ1-1; D might be TRBD1 (6 bases). V lost 8 bases to trimming and J lost 0 bases, with 7 bases between them. The CDR3 sequence is 12 residues long. Germline CDR1 is MDHEN and CDR2 is SYDVKM.

This sequence joins TRBV6-5 and TRBJ2-1, with D perhaps given as TRBD1 or TRBD2 (5 bases each). The CDR3 has 13 residues. With 6 bases removed from V and 4 bases from J, the gap between germline ends came to 10 bases. Germline V gene sequence: CDR1 MNHEY, CDR2 SVGAGI. Written as DNA, the CDR3 is TGTGCCAGCAGGGGGGTGGGTTACAATGAGCAGTTCTTC. This codes for CASRGVGYNEQFF.

The chain couples TRBV7-8 to TRBJ1-4; weak D call: TRBD1 (5 bases). The CDR3 totals 16 residues. V lost 5 bases to trimming and J lost 0 bases, with 13 bases between them. Germline CDR1 and CDR2: SGHVS and FQNEAQ. CDR3 in DNA: TGTGCCAGCAGCCGGCCCGGGGCCGCAACTAATGAAAAACTGTTTTTT. It is translated as CASSRPGAATNEKLFF. The full variable domain, with the rest looked up from reference TRBV7-8 and TRBJ1-4, is GAGVSQSPRYKVAKRGQDVALRCDPISGHVSLFWYQQALGQGPEFLTYFQNEAQLDKSGLPSDRFFAERPEGSVSTLKIQRTQQEDSAVYLCASSRPGAATNEKLFFGSGTQLSVL.

This chain connects TRBV30 to TRBJ1-5, with TRBD1 matching 8 bases. Germline values: CDR1 GTSNPN, CDR2 SVGIG (reference sequence). Trimming took 5 bases from V and 6 from J; bases not matched to a gene: 6. This CDR3 has 13 residues. CDR3 in amino acids: CAWARQGFQPQHF. DNA for the CDR3: TGTGCCTGGGCTAGACAGGGGTTTCAGCCCCAGCATTTT.

The chain carries TRBV2 and TRBJ1-2; TRBD1 matches at 9 bases. The CDR3 has 16 amino acids. The J segment lost 4 bases and the V segment lost 5 bases, leaving 11 bases of the junction unmatched. Per the germline V gene, CDR1 is SNHLY and CDR2 is FYNNEI. CDR3 in DNA: TGTGCCAGCAGTCCCCCTTCGACAGGGGGGAGCTATGGCTACACCTTC. Translated, it gives CASSPPSTGGSYGYTF.

Only one count was recorded for this clone. The chain couples TRBV6-5 to TRBJ1-2; no definite D call. Germline CDR1 reads MNHEY; CDR2 reads SVGAGI. V gave up 8 bases and J gave up 3 bases, with 10 bases separating them. The CDR3 consists of 12 residues. The CDR3 sequence is CASLDNHYGYTF. CDR3 nucleotides: TGTGCCAGCCTTGACAACCACTATGGCTACACCTTC.

The chain recombines TRBV15 with TRBJ2-3; TRBD1 agrees at 9 bases. The CDR3 has 15 amino acids. Germline V lookup: CDR1 LNHNV, CDR2 YYDKDF (reference sequence). Trimming removed 6 bases from V and 0 bases from J; junction bases left unmatched: 4. DNA for the CDR3: TGTGCCACCAGAAAACAGGGGGCGAGCACAGATACGCAGTATTTT. Protein sequence: CATRKQGASTDTQYF.

V is TRBV9 and J is TRBJ1-6, with 8 bases matching TRBD1. From germline, CDR1 is SGDLS and CDR2 YYNGEE. The CDR3 contains 14 residues. V lost 3 bases, J lost 7 bases, and 3 bases stayed unmatched. As DNA, the CDR3 is TGTGCCAGCAGCGGGACAGGGAGCAATTCACCCCTCCACTTT. Translated, it gives CASSGTGSNSPLHF.

The gene calls are TRBV27 and TRBJ1-1; perhaps TRBD1 as D (5 bases). The CDR3 runs to 13 residues. Germline-derived CDR1 and CDR2 are MNHEY and SMNVEV (reference sequence). Trimming took off 1 base at V and 7 bases at J, with 10 bases between the two ends. The CDR3 nucleotides are TGTGCCAGCAGTTTATGGGGGAGCGGTGAAGCTTTCTTT. Protein: CASSLWGSGEAFF.

This chain connects TRBV7-9 to TRBJ2-5; D gene unclear. This CDR3 region has 13 residues. Germline V lookup: CDR1 SEHNR, CDR2 FQNEAQ (reference sequence). V dropped 4 bases and J dropped 1 base, with 7 bases sitting between them. The CDR3 loop is CASSSIRQETQYF. In DNA form, the CDR3 reads TGTGCCAGCAGCTCTATACGCCAAGAGACCCAGTACTTC.

The V call is TRBV7-3, the J call TRBJ2-3; 7 positions match TRBD1. This CDR3 comprises 14 residues. V dropped 5 bases and J dropped 2; count of bases not matched to a gene: 4. CDR1 and CDR2 from the germline V gene are SGHTA and FQGTGA. This chain's CDR3 is CASSETGITDTQYF. The CDR3 coding sequence is TGTGCCAGCAGCGAGACAGGGATCACAGATACGCAGTATTTT.

The chain has TRBV3-1 (or the pseudogene TRBV3-2) and TRBJ2-1, with 10 nucleotides matching TRBD2. The CDR3 contains 17 residues. Trimming removed 2 bases from V and 3 bases from J; junction bases left unmatched: 7. Germline V gene data show CDR1 as LGHDT and CDR2 as YNNKEL (reference sequence). Written as DNA, the CDR3 is TGTGCCAGCAGCCAAACTAGCGGGACAACGGTCTACAATGAGCAGTTCTTC. This translates into CASSQTSGTTVYNEQFF.

V and J are TRBV9 and TRBJ1-3; D unclear. Germline V gene data show CDR1 as SGDLS and CDR2 as YYNGEE. This CDR3 has 14 residues. Trimming stripped 4 bases from V and 1 base from J, with 9 bases between. The CDR3 DNA is TGTGCCAGCAGCCCCGGATCGTCTGGAAACACCATATATTTT. This translates into CASSPGSSGNTIYF.

This rearrangement joins TRBV6-5 to TRBJ2-2, with D possibly matching TRBD2 (5 bases). CDR3 size: 15 residues. CDR1 is MNHEY and CDR2 is SVGAGI in the germline V gene. V was shortened by 2 bases and J by 3 bases, with 10 bases between the two germline ends. The CDR3 sequence: CASSYGESDTGELFF. The CDR3 coding sequence is TGTGCCAGCAGTTACGGGGAGAGTGACACCGGGGAGCTGTTTTTT.

CDR3 amino acids: CASSFPGSYGYTF. The CDR3 nucleotides are TGTGCCAGCAGCTTCCCAGGGAGCTATGGCTACACCTTC. The chain recombines TRBV5-4 with TRBJ1-2; possibly TRBD1 for D (5 bases). The V gene's germline CDR1 is SGHNT and CDR2 YYREEE (reference sequence). Trimming cost V 2 bases and J 4 bases, with 9 bases left between them. This CDR3 comprises 13 residues.

V and J are TRBV5-1 and TRBJ2-5; TRBD2 aligns across 9 bases. J lost 5 bases, V lost 1 base, and 18 bases had no gene match. Germline assignment: CDR1 SGHRS and CDR2 YFSETQ. This CDR3 is 19 amino acids long. CDR3 residues: CASSLRRLAGTRGGETQYF. For the CDR3, the DNA is TGCGCCAGCAGCTTGAGGCGTCTAGCGGGAACCCGGGGAGGGGAGACCCAGTACTTC.